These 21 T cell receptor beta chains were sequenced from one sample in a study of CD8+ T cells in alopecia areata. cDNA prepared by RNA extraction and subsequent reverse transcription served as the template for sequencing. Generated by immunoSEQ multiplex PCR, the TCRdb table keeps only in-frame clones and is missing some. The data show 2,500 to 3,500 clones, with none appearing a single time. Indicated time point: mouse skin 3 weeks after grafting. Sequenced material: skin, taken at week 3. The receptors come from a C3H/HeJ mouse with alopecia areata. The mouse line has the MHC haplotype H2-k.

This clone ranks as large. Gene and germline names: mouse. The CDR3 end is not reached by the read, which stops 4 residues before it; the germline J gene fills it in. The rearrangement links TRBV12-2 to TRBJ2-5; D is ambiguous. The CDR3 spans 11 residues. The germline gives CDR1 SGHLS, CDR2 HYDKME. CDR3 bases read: TGTGCCAGCTCTCATTGGGAC. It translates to CASSHWD. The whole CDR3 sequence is CASSHWDTQYF.

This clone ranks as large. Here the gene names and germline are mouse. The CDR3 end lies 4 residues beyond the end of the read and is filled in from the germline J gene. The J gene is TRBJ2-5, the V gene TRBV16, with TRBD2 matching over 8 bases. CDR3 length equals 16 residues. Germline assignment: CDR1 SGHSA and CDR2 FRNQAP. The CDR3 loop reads CASSLDWGGRRDTQYF. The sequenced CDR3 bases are TGTGCAAGCAGCTTAGATTGGGGGGGGCGCCGGGAC.

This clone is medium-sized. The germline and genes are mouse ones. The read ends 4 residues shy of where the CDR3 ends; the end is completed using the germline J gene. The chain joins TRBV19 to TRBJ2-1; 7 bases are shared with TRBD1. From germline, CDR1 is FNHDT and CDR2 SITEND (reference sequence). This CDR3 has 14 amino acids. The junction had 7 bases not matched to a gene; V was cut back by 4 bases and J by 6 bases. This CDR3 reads CASSRDSRPAEQFF. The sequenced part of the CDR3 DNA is TGTGCCAGCAGTCGGGACAGCAGACCTGCT.

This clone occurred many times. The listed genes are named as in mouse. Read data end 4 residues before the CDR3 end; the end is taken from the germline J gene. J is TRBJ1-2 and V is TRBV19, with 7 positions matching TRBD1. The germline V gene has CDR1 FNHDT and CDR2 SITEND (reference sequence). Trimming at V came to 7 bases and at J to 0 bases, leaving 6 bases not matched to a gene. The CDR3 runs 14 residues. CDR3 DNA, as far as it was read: TGTGCCAGCTCTCTGACAGGGACAAACTCC. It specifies CASSLTGTNS. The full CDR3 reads CASSLTGTNSDYTF. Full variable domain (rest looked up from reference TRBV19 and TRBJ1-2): GGIITQTPKFLIGQEGQKLTLKCQQNFNHDTMYWYRQDSGKGLRLIYYSITENDLQKGDLSEGYDASREKKSSFSLTVTSAQKNEMAVFLCASSLTGTNSDYTFGSGTRLLVI.

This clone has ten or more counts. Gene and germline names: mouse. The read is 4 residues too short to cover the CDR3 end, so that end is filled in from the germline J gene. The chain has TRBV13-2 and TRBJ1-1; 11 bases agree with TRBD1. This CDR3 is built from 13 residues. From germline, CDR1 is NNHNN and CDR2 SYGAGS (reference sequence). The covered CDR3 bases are TGTGCCAGCGGTCGGGACAGGGGGGGA. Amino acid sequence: CASGRDRGG. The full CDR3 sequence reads CASGRDRGGEVFF.

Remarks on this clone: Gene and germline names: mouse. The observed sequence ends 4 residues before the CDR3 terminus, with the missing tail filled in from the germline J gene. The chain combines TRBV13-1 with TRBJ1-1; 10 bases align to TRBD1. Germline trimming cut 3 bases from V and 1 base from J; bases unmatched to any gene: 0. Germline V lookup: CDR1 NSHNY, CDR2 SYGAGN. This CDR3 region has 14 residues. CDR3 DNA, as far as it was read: TGTGCCAGCAGTGGGGACAGGGGGAACACA. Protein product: CASSGDRGNT. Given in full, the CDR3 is CASSGDRGNTEVFF.

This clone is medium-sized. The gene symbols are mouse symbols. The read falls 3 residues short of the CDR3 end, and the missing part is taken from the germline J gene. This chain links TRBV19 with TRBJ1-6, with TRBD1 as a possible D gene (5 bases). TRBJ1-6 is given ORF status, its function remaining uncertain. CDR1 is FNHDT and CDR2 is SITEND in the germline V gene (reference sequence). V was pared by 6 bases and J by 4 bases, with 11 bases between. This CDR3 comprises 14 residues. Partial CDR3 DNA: TGTGCCAGCACTACGGACAAGTATAATTCGCCC. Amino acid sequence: CASTTDKYNSP. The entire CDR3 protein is CASTTDKYNSPLYF.

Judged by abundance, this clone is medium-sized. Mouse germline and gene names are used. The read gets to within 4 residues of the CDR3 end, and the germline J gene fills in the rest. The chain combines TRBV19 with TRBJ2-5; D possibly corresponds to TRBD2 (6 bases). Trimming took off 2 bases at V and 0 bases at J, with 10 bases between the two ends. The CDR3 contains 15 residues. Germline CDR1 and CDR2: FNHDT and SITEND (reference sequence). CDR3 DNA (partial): TGTGCCAGCAGTATTTGGGGGATTAACCAAGAC. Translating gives CASSIWGINQD. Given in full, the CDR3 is CASSIWGINQDTQYF. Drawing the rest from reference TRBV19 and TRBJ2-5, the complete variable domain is GGIITQTPKFLIGQEGQKLTLKCQQNFNHDTMYWYRQDSGKGLRLIYYSITENDLQKGDLSEGYDASREKKSSFSLTVTSAQKNEMAVFLCASSIWGINQDTQYFGPGTRLLVL.

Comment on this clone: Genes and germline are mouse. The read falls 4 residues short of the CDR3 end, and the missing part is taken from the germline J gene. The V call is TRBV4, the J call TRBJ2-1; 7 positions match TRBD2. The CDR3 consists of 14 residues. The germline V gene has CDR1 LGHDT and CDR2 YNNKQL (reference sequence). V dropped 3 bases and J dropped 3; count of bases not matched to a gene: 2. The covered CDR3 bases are TGTGCCAGCAGCTACGGACTGGTCTATGCT. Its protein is CASSYGLVYA. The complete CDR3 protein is CASSYGLVYAEQFF.

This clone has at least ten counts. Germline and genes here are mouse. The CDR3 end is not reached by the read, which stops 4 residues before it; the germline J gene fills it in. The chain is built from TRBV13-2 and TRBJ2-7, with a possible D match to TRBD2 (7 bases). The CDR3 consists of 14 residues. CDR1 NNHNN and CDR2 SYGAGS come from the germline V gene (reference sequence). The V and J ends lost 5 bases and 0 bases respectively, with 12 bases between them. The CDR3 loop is CASGSGGLSYEQYF. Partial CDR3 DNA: TGTGCCAGCGGATCTGGGGGCCTCTCCTAT.

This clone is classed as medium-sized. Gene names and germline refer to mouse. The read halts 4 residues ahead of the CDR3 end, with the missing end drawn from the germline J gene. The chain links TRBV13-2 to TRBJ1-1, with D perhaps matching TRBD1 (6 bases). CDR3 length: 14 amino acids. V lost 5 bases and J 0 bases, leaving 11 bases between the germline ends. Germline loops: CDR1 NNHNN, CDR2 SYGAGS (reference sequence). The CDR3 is CASGTGTTNTEVFF. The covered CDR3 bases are TGTGCCAGCGGAACCGGGACAACAAACACA.

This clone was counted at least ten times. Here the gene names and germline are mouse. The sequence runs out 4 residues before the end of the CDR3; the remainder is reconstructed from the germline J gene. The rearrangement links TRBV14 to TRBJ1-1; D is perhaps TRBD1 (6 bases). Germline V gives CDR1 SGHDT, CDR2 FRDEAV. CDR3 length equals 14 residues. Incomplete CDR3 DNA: TGTGCCAGCAGTCCCGCCAGGGGAAGGGAA. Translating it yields CASSPARGRE. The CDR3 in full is CASSPARGREEVFF.

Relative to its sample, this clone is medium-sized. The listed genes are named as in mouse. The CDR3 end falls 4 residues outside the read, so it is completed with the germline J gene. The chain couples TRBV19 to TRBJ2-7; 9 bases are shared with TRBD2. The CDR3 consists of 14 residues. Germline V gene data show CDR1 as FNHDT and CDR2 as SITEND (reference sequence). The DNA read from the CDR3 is TGTGCCAGCAGTATACTCGGACTGGGGTAT. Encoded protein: CASSILGLGY. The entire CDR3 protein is CASSILGLGYEQYF.

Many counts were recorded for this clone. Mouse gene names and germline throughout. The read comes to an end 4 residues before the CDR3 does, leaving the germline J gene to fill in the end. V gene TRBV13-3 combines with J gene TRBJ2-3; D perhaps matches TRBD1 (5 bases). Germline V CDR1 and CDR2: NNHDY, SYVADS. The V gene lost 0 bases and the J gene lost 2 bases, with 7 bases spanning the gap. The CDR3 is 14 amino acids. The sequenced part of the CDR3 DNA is TGTGCCAGCAGTGATGAGGGGAATGCAGAA. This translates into CASSDEGNAE. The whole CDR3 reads CASSDEGNAETLYF.

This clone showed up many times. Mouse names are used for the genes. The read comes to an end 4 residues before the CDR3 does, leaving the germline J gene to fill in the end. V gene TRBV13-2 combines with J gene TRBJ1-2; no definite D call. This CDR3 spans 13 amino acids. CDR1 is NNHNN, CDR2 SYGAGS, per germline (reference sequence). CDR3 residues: CASGDASQPDYTF. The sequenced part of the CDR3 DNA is TGTGCCAGCGGTGATGCAAGTCAGCCC.

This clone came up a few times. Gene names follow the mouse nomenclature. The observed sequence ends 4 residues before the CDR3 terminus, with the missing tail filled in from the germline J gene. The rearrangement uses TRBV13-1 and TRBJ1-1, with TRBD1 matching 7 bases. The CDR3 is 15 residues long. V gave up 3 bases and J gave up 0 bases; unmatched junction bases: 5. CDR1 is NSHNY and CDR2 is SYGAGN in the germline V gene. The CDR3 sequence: CASSVRQGANTEVFF. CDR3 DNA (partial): TGTGCCAGCAGTGTCCGACAGGGTGCAAACACA.

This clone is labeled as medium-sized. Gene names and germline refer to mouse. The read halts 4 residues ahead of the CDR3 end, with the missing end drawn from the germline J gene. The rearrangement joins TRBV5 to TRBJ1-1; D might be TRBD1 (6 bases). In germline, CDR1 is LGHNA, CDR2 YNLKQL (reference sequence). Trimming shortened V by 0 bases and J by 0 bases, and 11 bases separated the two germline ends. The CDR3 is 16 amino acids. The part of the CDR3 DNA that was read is TGTGCCAGCAGCCAAGATAGGGGACAACCAAACACA. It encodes CASSQDRGQPNT. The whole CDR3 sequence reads CASSQDRGQPNTEVFF.

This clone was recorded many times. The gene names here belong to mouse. The part of the CDR3 DNA that was read is TGTGCTAGCAGTTTACTGGGAGGGGCAGAA. This encodes CASSLLGGAE. The entire CDR3 protein is CASSLLGGAETLYF. The rearrangement joins TRBV29 to TRBJ2-3; tentative D call: TRBD2 (5 bases). With the read ending 4 residues before the CDR3 end, the germline J gene is used to fill in that end. The CDR3 loop spans 14 amino acids. With 2 bases removed from V and 3 bases from J, the gap between germline ends came to 9 bases. The germline V gene has CDR1 MSHET and CDR2 SYDVDS.

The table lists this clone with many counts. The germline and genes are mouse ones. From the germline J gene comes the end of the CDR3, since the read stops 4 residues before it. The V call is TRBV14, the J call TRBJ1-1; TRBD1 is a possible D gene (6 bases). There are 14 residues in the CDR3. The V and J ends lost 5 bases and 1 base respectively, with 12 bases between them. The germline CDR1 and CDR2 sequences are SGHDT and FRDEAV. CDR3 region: CASRTPGQNTEVFF. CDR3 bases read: TGTGCCAGCAGGACCCCGGGACAAAACACA.

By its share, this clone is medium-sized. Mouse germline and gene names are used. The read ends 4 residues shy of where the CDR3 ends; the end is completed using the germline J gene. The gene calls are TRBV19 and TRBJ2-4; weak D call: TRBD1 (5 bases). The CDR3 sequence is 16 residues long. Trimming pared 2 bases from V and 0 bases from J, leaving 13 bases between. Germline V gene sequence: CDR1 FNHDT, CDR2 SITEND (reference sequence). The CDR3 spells CASSIRQNPSQNTLYF. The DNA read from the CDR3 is TGTGCCAGCAGTATTCGACAGAATCCTAGTCAAAAC.

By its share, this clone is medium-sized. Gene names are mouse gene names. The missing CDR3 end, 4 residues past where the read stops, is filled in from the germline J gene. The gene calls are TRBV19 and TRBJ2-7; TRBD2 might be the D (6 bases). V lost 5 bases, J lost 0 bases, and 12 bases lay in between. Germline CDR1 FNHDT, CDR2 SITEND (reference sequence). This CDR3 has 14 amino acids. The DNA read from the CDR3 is TGTGCCAGCAGCCCTAGACTGGCCTCCTAT. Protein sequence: CASSPRLASY. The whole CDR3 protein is CASSPRLASYEQYF.